The rows below give T cell receptor beta chains drawn from one sample of a study of cytomegalovirus exposure and HLA in healthy donors. The method was immunoSEQ multiplex PCR; TCRdb's version includes in-frame clones alone and lacks a portion of them. The data hold about 69,000 clones, with just under 70% observed a single time. The sequencing sample was made of PBMCs. The receptors stem from a woman in her thirties in good health and CMV-seronegative. Each CDR3 is given with its conserved first and last residue. D genes are given only for firm matches. Rows may omit the clone size; those that give it use once, few, many or a size class.

j_call | clone_size | v_call | d_call | cdr3_aa
TRBJ2-4 | . | TRBV6-4 | . | CASSDSAGDIQYF
TRBJ2-5 | . | TRBV4-1 | . | CASSQDSRFETQYF
TRBJ1-1 | . | TRBV4-3 | . | CASSQPGGTEAFF
TRBJ1-1 | . | TRBV6-5 | . | CASSYSRRDITEAFF
TRBJ2-3 | once | TRBV29-1 | . | CSVSSTDTQYF
TRBJ1-3 | . | TRBV7-6 | TRBD1 | CASSPRGTGGTGSGNTIYF
TRBJ2-3 | . | TRBV13 | . | CASSSRVITDTQYF
TRBJ1-1 | . | TRBV19 | TRBD1 | CASSGDDRVGGMNTEAFF
TRBJ1-2 | . | TRBV10-3 | TRBD1 | CAIGTGGYYGYTF
TRBJ2-7 | . | TRBV15 | . | CATSRDRGYEQYF
TRBJ2-7 | . | TRBV5-1 | TRBD1 | CASSPGTGVTYEQYF
TRBJ2-7 | few | TRBV7-9 | . | CASSLAAVSYEQYF
TRBJ1-1 | . | TRBV5-1 | TRBD1 | CASSLGTGVENTEAFF
TRBJ1-3 | . | TRBV7-8 | . | CASSSGGWSGNTIYF
TRBJ1-2 | once | TRBV5-1 | TRBD1 | CASYGTGDYGYTF
TRBJ1-6 | . | TRBV12-2 | . | CASRPRQGHEGVRFSSPLHF
TRBJ2-7 | . | TRBV7-2 | TRBD2 | CASAPGGLSYEQYF
TRBJ1-3 | . | TRBV6-1 | . | CASSVISSGNTIYF
TRBJ1-5 | . | TRBV28 | . | CASSGTWPQPQHF
TRBJ1-1 | . | TRBV1 | . | CTSSQVASGESTEAFF
TRBJ2-3 | few | TRBV21-1 | . | CASSKRGERGGTDTQYF
TRBJ2-1 | . | TRBV18 | TRBD2 | CASSPPGTSNNEQFF
TRBJ1-2 | . | TRBV6-1 | . | CASSDIGGVGYGYTF
TRBJ1-4 | . | TRBV30 | TRBD1 | CAWDRGRGLEKLFF
TRBJ1-5 | many | TRBV27 | . | CASSLSGRTGNQPQHF
TRBJ1-6 | . | TRBV6-4 | . | CASTSLTLHF
TRBJ1-4 | . | TRBV7-2 | . | CASSLVGGRDEKLFF
TRBJ1-5 | . | TRBV27 | TRBD1 | CASSAGQGAMEPQHF
TRBJ1-1 | . | TRBV11-2 | . | CASRPQAGMINTEAFF
TRBJ2-3 | . | TRBV2 | TRBD2 | CASSALAGATDTQYF
TRBJ1-4 | . | TRBV2 | TRBD1 | CASSASGTGAEKLFF
TRBJ2-1 | . | TRBV7-9 | . | CASSLAGIRNEQFF
TRBJ2-7 | few | TRBV6-5 | TRBD2 | CASNPGLASYEQYF
TRBJ1-1 | few | TRBV11-2 | TRBD1 | CASSLASGGTEAFF
TRBJ2-7 | once | TRBV30 | TRBD2 | CAWSRAGGSYEQYF
TRBJ1-6 | . | TRBV7-2 | . | CASSPGLNSPLHF
TRBJ1-5 | . | TRBV4-2 | . | CASSREGNQPQHF
TRBJ2-2 | once | TRBV18 | . | CASSRRQDTGELFF
TRBJ1-5 | once | TRBV18 | TRBD1 | CASSPNTGGANQPQHF